This is a list of T cell receptor beta chains from one sample in a study of sequential checkpoint blockade in melanoma. Sequenced by immunoSEQ multiplex PCR; TCRdb stores in-frame clones only, minus some. The sample shows around 12,000 clones, 82% of them seen only once. This sample comprised CD8+ T cells sorted from blood (inferred from file names), obtained from a patient given nivolumab and ipilimumab in sequence. All receptors come from a human donor with melanoma. The CDR3 runs from the conserved cysteine through the conserved F or W. The order of the fields is J gene, D gene, clone size, V gene, CDR3 DNA, CDR3 protein. D genes are given only for firm matches. The size field is filled for only some rows; it gives once, few, many or a size class.

TRBJ2-7 TRBD2 . TRBV5-6 TGTGCCAGCAGCTGGGACTACTACGAGCAGTACTTC CASSWDYYEQYF
TRBJ1-5 TRBD1 . TRBV19 TGTGCCAGTCTGCCGGGACAGGGTTTTTGGAGCAATCAGCCCCAGCATTTT CASLPGQGFWSNQPQHF
TRBJ2-4 TRBD1 . TRBV9 TGTGCCAGCAGCGACAACACAGGGGGCTATGGCAAAAACATTCAGTACTTC CASSDNTGGYGKNIQYF
TRBJ2-1 TRBD2 . TRBV5-4 TGTGCCAGCAGCTTGGGGCTAGCGGGTGGTGACAATGAGCAGTTCTTC CASSLGLAGGDNEQFF
TRBJ2-7 . . TRBV7-8 TGTGCCAGCAGCTTGGGAGGGGGGTACGAGCAGTACTTC CASSLGGGYEQYF
TRBJ2-2 . . TRBV29-1 TGCAGCGTGGAGATACAGGGATTCACCGGGGAGCTGTTTTTT CSVEIQGFTGELFF
TRBJ1-1 . . TRBV9 TGTGCCAGCAGCGTAAGCCCTCACCGGTTT CASSVSPHRF
TRBJ2-3 TRBD2 . TRBV9 TGTGCCAGCAGCGTAGTACCAACTAGCGGGAGGCGGAGCACAGATACGCAGTATTTT CASSVVPTSGRRSTDTQYF
TRBJ2-7 . . TRBV5-1 TGCGCCAGCAGCTTGGATGGAGGCTACTACGAGCAGTACTTC CASSLDGGYYEQYF
TRBJ2-1 TRBD2 . TRBV4-2 TGTGCCAGCAGCCAAGGGACTAGCGGGAGTTTCCCCTACAATGAGCAGTTCTTC CASSQGTSGSFPYNEQFF
TRBJ2-1 TRBD2 . TRBV7-3 TGTGCCAGCAGCCTCGGGGGACTAGCGGGCAATGAGCAGTTCTTC CASSLGGLAGNEQFF
TRBJ2-7 . few TRBV28 TGTGCCAGCAGTTTATTTGCGTCATCCTACGAGCAGTACTTC CASSLFASSYEQYF
TRBJ2-3 TRBD1 . TRBV5-1 TGCGCCAGCAGCCTCAGGACAGGTGGATCAGATACGCAGTATTTT CASSLRTGGSDTQYF
TRBJ2-1 TRBD1 . TRBV7-3 TGTGCCAGCAGTAATCCCGGGACAGGCCTCCCTTACGGCGATGAGCAGTTCTTC CASSNPGTGLPYGDEQFF
TRBJ2-7 TRBD1 . TRBV6-1 TGTGCCAGTAGGGGCAGGGGGCGCTCCTACGAGCAGTACTTC CASRGRGRSYEQYF
TRBJ1-2 . . TRBV27 TGTGCCAGCAGCCCGGGTTACAACTATGGCTACACCTTC CASSPGYNYGYTF
TRBJ2-3 . . TRBV28 TGTGCCAGCAGTTACCTACCCGTTGGGGGGAGCACAGATACGCAGTATTTT CASSYLPVGGSTDTQYF
TRBJ2-7 TRBD2 . TRBV9 TGTGCCAGCAGCGTAGTCGGGAGGGCTTCTGGTGAGCAGTACTTC CASSVVGRASGEQYF
TRBJ2-1 . . TRBV27 TGTGCCAGCAGTTTACTACTAGTGTCCCCACTCAATGAGCAGTTCTTC CASSLLLVSPLNEQFF
TRBJ1-3 . . TRBV5-1 TGCGCCAGCAGCACCTCCCCGGACAGCTCTGGAAACACCATATATTTT CASSTSPDSSGNTIYF
TRBJ2-1 TRBD2 medium-sized TRBV7-2 TGTGCCAGCAGCCAGGGACTAGCGGGGGGGCCGACCTACAATGAGCAGTTCTTC CASSQGLAGGPTYNEQFF
TRBJ2-2 TRBD2 . TRBV4-2 TGTGCCAGCAGCCAAGATGGGACTAGCCCCACCGGGGAGCTGTTTTTT CASSQDGTSPTGELFF
TRBJ2-1 TRBD2 . TRBV5-8 TGTGCCAGCAGCTTCTTAACTAGCGGGCTCTCTCAGTTCTTC CASSFLTSGLSQFF
TRBJ2-1 . . TRBV7-9 TGTGCCAGCAGCTTAGGTGTCCGGCAGTTCTTC CASSLGVRQFF
TRBJ2-2 TRBD2 . TRBV9 TGTGCCAGCAGCGTAGTTCTAGCGGGAGCCGACACCGGGGAGCTGTTTTTT CASSVVLAGADTGELFF
TRBJ2-1 . . TRBV10-1 TGCGCCAGCAGTGACGCTTCCAGGGACAATGAGCAGTTCTTC CASSDASRDNEQFF
TRBJ2-1 . . TRBV18 TGTGCCAGCTCACCCCTAAACACCCCTGACAAGTACAATGAGCAGTTCTTC CASSPLNTPDKYNEQFF
TRBJ2-3 . . TRBV6-6 TGTGCCACCGGACCCGGGGTAATGAGCACAGATACGCAGTATTTT CATGPGVMSTDTQYF
TRBJ2-5 . . TRBV9 TGTGCCAGCAGCCCCATGAGTGGGGCCAACCCAGAGACCCAGTACTTC CASSPMSGANPETQYF
TRBJ2-7 . . TRBV14 TGTGCCAGCAGCCAAGGGTGGCCGGGGGGCCGGTACGAGCAGTACTTC CASSQGWPGGRYEQYF
TRBJ2-5 . . TRBV9 TGTGCCAGCAGCTTTATGGGGGGGCTACAAGAGACCCAGTACTTC CASSFMGGLQETQYF
TRBJ2-5 . large TRBV15 TGTGCCACCAGCAGTCATGCGGGAGAGACCCAGTACTTC CATSSHAGETQYF
TRBJ2-7 TRBD2 . TRBV27 TGTGCCAGCAGTTTAAGGAGCGGGGCCTACGAGCAGTACTTC CASSLRSGAYEQYF
TRBJ1-4 TRBD1 . TRBV11-2 TGTGCCAGCAGCCCTTACTATTCCGGGACAGAGAATGAAAAACTGTTTTTT CASSPYYSGTENEKLFF
TRBJ1-1 TRBD1 medium-sized TRBV7-8 TGTGCCAGCAGCCCCTACCCCGGCAGGGGGGAAACTGAAGCTTTCTTT CASSPYPGRGETEAFF
TRBJ2-7 . . TRBV7-8 TGTGCCAGCACCCCTATCGGGGGGCTCTCCTACGAGCAGTACTTC CASTPIGGLSYEQYF
TRBJ1-2 TRBD1 . TRBV9 TGTGCCAGCAGCGTTCCAACCGCGGGACAGGTGGACTATGGCTACACCTTC CASSVPTAGQVDYGYTF
TRBJ2-1 TRBD2 . TRBV15 TGTGCCACCAGCAAGGCTAGCGGGAGGGCGGATGAGCAGTTCTTC CATSKASGRADEQFF
TRBJ2-7 TRBD1 . TRBV27 TGTGCCAGCAGTCCATCGACAGGGGAAGAGACCTACGAGCAGTACTTC CASSPSTGEETYEQYF
TRBJ1-4 . . TRBV10-3 TGTGCCATCAGTGAGTACGATAATAGGGAGGAGGATGAAAAACTGTTTTTT CAISEYDNREEDEKLFF